This T cell receptor (beta chain) was captured by sequencing in a study of CD8+CD57+ T cells in acquired aplastic anemia. On the study more broadly: Isolated CD4+ and CD8+ cells, once sorted, yielded DNA averaging roughly 3.2 ug.

The study profiled TCR beta VDJ and CDR3 using genomic DNA as template. Via MiXCR, TCRdb re-called the reads, giving one row per CDR3 protein. The table records around 180,000 distinct CDR3 sequences, 55% to 70% of them present only once. In regard to this clonotype: Its antigen remains unidentified.

Germline CDR1 SGHRS, CDR2 YFSETQ. V lost 3 bases and J 1 base, leaving 11 bases between the germline ends. The CDR3 totals 16 residues. Findings of the study overall: Sharing between patients and controls was observed for around 30 CD8+ CDR3 sequences. The study found no significant CD8+ Simpson's diversity difference between patients and controls.

The sequence was obtained from a human donor with severe aplastic anemia or a healthy control (not recorded which). The V gene is TRBV5-1, the J gene TRBJ2-6; D uncertain. Sequencing was carried out using sorted CD4+, CD8+, or CD8+CD57+ T cells (not recorded which) from PBMCs. The CDR3 loop reads CASSSVGVSGANVLTF. The CDR3 DNA follows: TGCGCCAGCAGCTCAGTTGGAGTATCTGGGGCCAACGTCCTGACTTTC.